This T cell receptor (beta chain) derives from a study of shared clonotypes between healthy human individuals. At the level of the study: The study used three CD4 naive, three CD4 memory, two CD8 naive and one CD8 memory plate per donor. Study results and limitations: Several donors showed sharing of approximately 5% of naive CD4 clonotypes.

Each subset's genomic DNA was shared equally among a number of immunoSEQ plates. The protocol was immunoSEQ multiplex PCR, while the TCRdb copy is restricted to in-frame clones and leaves out a portion. In the table there are about 2.1 million clones, roughly 91% of which are singletons. For this clone: What it binds is unknown.

Germline CDR1 is SEHNR and CDR2 is FQNEAQ (reference sequence). The CDR3 contains 14 residues. Deletions cut 5 bases from V and 3 bases from J, with 14 bases between. The naive CD8 subset, CD45RO-negative cells positively selected for CCR7, excluded terminally differentiated effector memory CD45RA+ cells. The study drew all its donors from Caucasian adults living in Nashville, Tennessee. This clonotype originated in a man aged 18 to 29 in good health. Some clones in this sample may be carry-over from other donors' samples. Sequencing was carried out using naive CD8+ T cells from PBMCs. The rearrangement joins TRBV7-9 to TRBJ2-7, with TRBD1 as a possible D gene (5 bases). CDR3: CASSPQGPVYEQYF. The CDR3 nucleotides are TGTGCCAGCAGCCCCCAGGGTCCTGTCTACGAGCAGTACTTC.